This is a list of T cell receptor beta chains from one sample in a study of early stage breast cancer tumors. TCRdb's table, derived via immunoSEQ multiplex PCR, lists solely in-frame clones and lacks some. This table holds about 72,000 clones, approximately 79% found once. Source material: blood. The source is a person aged 55 to 69 with breast cancer. CDR3s include the opening cysteine and the closing phenylalanine or tryptophan. Fields, in order: J gene, D gene, clone size, V gene, CDR3 length, CDR3 DNA, CDR3 protein. The D gene is left open where the match is weak. Expanded clones are given a class, and other clones once, few, many or no size at all.

j_call: TRBJ2-7; d_call: .; clone_size: .; v_call: TRBV7-3; cdr3_length: 14; cdr3_nt: TGTGCCAGCAGCTTAAGCCAGGGATCCTACGAGCAGTACTTC; cdr3_aa: CASSLSQGSYEQYF
j_call: TRBJ2-7; d_call: .; clone_size: .; v_call: TRBV5-6; cdr3_length: 14; cdr3_nt: TGTGCCAGCAGCTTGGTTGCGGGAACCTACGAGCAGTACTTC; cdr3_aa: CASSLVAGTYEQYF
j_call: TRBJ2-7; d_call: .; clone_size: .; v_call: TRBV7-2; cdr3_length: 13; cdr3_nt: TGTGCCAGCAGCCGCGGGTTTTCCTACGAGCAGTACTTC; cdr3_aa: CASSRGFSYEQYF
j_call: TRBJ2-3; d_call: .; clone_size: .; v_call: TRBV6-5; cdr3_length: 12; cdr3_nt: TGTGCCAGCAGAGACATCACAGATACGCAGTATTTT; cdr3_aa: CASRDITDTQYF
j_call: TRBJ1-1; d_call: .; clone_size: .; v_call: TRBV6-1; cdr3_length: 13; cdr3_nt: TGTGCCAGCAGACTGGACGGAGGAACTGAAGCTTTCTTT; cdr3_aa: CASRLDGGTEAFF
j_call: TRBJ2-1; d_call: .; clone_size: .; v_call: TRBV30; cdr3_length: 15; cdr3_nt: TGTGCCTGGAGTGTACGGTCGACCTCGTTGGGTGAGCAGTTCTTC; cdr3_aa: CAWSVRSTSLGEQFF
j_call: TRBJ2-3; d_call: .; clone_size: .; v_call: TRBV6-6; cdr3_length: 14; cdr3_nt: TGTGCCAGCGGGGAGGGGGGGAGCACAGATACGCAGTATTTT; cdr3_aa: CASGEGGSTDTQYF
j_call: TRBJ1-1; d_call: .; clone_size: .; v_call: TRBV28; cdr3_length: 12; cdr3_nt: TGTGCCAGCACCCCGGGGGGGACTGAAGCTTTCTTT; cdr3_aa: CASTPGGTEAFF
j_call: TRBJ1-3; d_call: .; clone_size: .; v_call: TRBV5-1; cdr3_length: 15; cdr3_nt: TGCGCCAGCAGCTCCTCCTCTAGCTCTGGAAACACCATATATTTT; cdr3_aa: CASSSSSSSGNTIYF
j_call: TRBJ2-7; d_call: TRBD2; clone_size: once; v_call: TRBV27; cdr3_length: 15; cdr3_nt: TGTGCCAGCAGCCAAGCTAGCGGGGGGTCCTACGAGCAGTACTTC; cdr3_aa: CASSQASGGSYEQYF